The 19 T cell receptor beta chains presented below share a single source sample, sequenced in a study of T-cell reconstitution after alpha-beta-depleted transplantation in children. For TCRbeta, the library was prepared with unique molecular identifiers. TCRdb called the PCR reads again in MiXCR, with one record for every CDR3 protein. Among some 310,000 distinct CDR3 sequences, approximately 23% were seen once, and the ten largest hold about a tenth. This specimen was PBMCs, mostly from graft donor cells, taken 180 days after TCRalphabeta/CD19-depleted stem cell transplant. The receptors here all came from a male patient between 5 and 17 years old who had a stem cell transplant for acute lymphoblastic leukemia, so the T cells may come from the graft donor.

This clonotype was found a few times. This chain uses TRBV7-9 with TRBJ1-3, with a possible D match to TRBD1 (6 bases). The V and J ends lost 3 bases and 2 bases respectively, with 14 bases between them. CDR1 and CDR2 from the germline V gene are SEHNR and FQNEAQ (reference sequence). This CDR3 contains 16 residues. This CDR3 is CASSFPRGGPGNTIYF. The CDR3 DNA reads TGTGCCAGCAGCTTCCCTCGGGGGGGCCCTGGAAACACCATATATTTT.

The sample holds a few counts of this clonotype. The chain links TRBV5-1 to TRBJ2-1; D unresolved. Germline CDR1 reads SGHRS; CDR2 reads YFSETQ. V dropped 3 bases and J dropped 6 bases, with 4 bases sitting between them. This CDR3 is 11 amino acids long. The CDR3 DNA sequence: TGCGCCAGCAGCTCCATCAATGAGCAGTTCTTC. As protein: CASSSINEQFF.

Ten or more counts support this clonotype. The chain carries TRBV5-1 and TRBJ1-1; 7 positions match TRBD1. V lost 4 bases, J lost 3 bases, and 3 bases stayed unmatched. Per the germline V gene, CDR1 is SGHRS and CDR2 is YFSETQ. CDR3 size: 13 residues. DNA of the CDR3: TGCGCCAGCAGCCTTGACAGGGACACTGAAGCTTTCTTT. Protein sequence: CASSLDRDTEAFF.

This clonotype occurred a few times. V and J are TRBV5-1 and TRBJ2-7; 7 bases are a match to TRBD1. V trimming: 4 bases; J trimming: 1 base; junction bases outside the gene matches: 5. The germline gives CDR1 SGHRS, CDR2 YFSETQ. The CDR3 length is 14 residues. CDR3 in DNA: TGCGCCAGCAGCCCCCGACAGGGTTCCTACGAGCAGTACTTC. It is translated as CASSPRQGSYEQYF.

The rearrangement joins TRBV24-1 to TRBJ2-7, with 10 bases aligning to TRBD1. CDR3 length equals 12 residues. Germline assignment: CDR1 KGHDR and CDR2 SFDVKD. The trim removed 9 bases at V and 7 bases at J, leaving 5 bases unmatched. The DNA of the CDR3 is TGTGCCACCGGACAGGGGGGTTATGAGCAGTACTTC. Its protein is CATGQGGYEQYF.

A few counts support this clonotype. The rearrangement uses TRBV6-2 or TRBV6-3 and TRBJ2-5; perhaps TRBD2 as D (6 bases). CDR1 is MNHEY and CDR2 is SVGEGT in the germline V gene. V lost 5 bases and J 3 bases, leaving 13 bases between the germline ends. The CDR3 is 14 residues long. CDR3 DNA sequence: TGTGCCAGCAGTAGACTAGGAAACGAAGAGACCCAGTACTTC. Amino acids: CASSRLGNEETQYF.

This chain joins TRBV3-1 and TRBJ2-5, with TRBD2 matching 8 bases. The V gene's germline CDR1 is LGHDT and CDR2 YNNKEL (reference sequence). With 5 bases clipped from V and 1 base from J, the junction kept 12 bases outside the gene matches. There are 17 residues in the CDR3. CDR3 DNA sequence: TGTGCCAGCAGCAAACCCCCGGGACTAGTGAGCCAAGAGACCCAGTACTTC. It is translated as CASSKPPGLVSQETQYF.

The gene calls are TRBV30 and TRBJ2-7; 13 bases agree with TRBD2. CDR3 length: 14 residues. Per germline, CDR1 GTSNPN and CDR2 SVGIG (reference sequence). The trim removed 3 bases at V and 11 bases at J, leaving 10 bases unmatched. The CDR3, as DNA: TGTGCCTGGAGCGTTGGACTAGCGGGAGCTCAGAAGTACTTC. Its protein is CAWSVGLAGAQKYF.

This chain joins TRBV24-1 and TRBJ1-5, with D perhaps TRBD1 (5 bases). The CDR3 runs to 15 residues. V dropped 0 bases and J dropped 7 bases, with 12 bases sitting between them. Per the germline V gene, CDR1 is KGHDR and CDR2 is SFDVKD. The CDR3 region has the DNA TGTGCCACCAGTGATTTGAGGAATGGGGGACAGCCCCAGCATTTT. It encodes CATSDLRNGGQPQHF.

The V gene is TRBV9, the J gene TRBJ2-2; maybe TRBD1 (6 bases). V dropped 3 bases and J dropped 5 bases, with 20 bases sitting between them. Looked up from germline, CDR1 is SGDLS and CDR2 is YYNGEE. This CDR3 contains 17 residues. The CDR3 bases are TGTGCCAGCAGCGCCTACTCACAGGGTGGGGAAACCGGGGAGCTGTTTTTT. It yields the protein CASSAYSQGGETGELFF.

V is TRBV3-1 and J is TRBJ2-1, with D possibly being TRBD2 (6 bases). From germline, CDR1 is LGHDT and CDR2 YNNKEL (reference sequence). V lost 2 bases, J lost 9 bases, and 20 bases lay in between. The CDR3 is 16 amino acids. The CDR3 here is CASSQPTGGARGEQFF. CDR3 nucleotide sequence: TGTGCCAGCAGCCAACCTACCGGAGGGGCGCGGGGTGAGCAGTTCTTC.

This chain joins TRBV4-1 and TRBJ2-7, with 13 positions matching TRBD2. Germline assignment: CDR1 MGHRA and CDR2 YSYEKL. Germline trimming cut 5 bases from V and 5 bases from J; bases unmatched to any gene: 12. The CDR3 contains 17 residues. The CDR3 coding sequence is TGCGCCAGCAGCTTACGGACTAGCGGGAGTTGGACACACGAGCAGTACTTC. Protein product: CASSLRTSGSWTHEQYF.

This clonotype was recorded once. The CDR3 region is CASSLRAGDPDTQYF. CDR3 coding DNA: TGTGCCAGCAGCTTACGAGCGGGAGATCCAGATACGCAGTATTTT. This rearrangement joins TRBV5-4 to TRBJ2-3; TRBD2 matches 8 bases. This CDR3 has 15 amino acids. The V segment lost 2 bases and the J segment 4 bases; nucleotides outside the gene matches: 6. The V gene's germline CDR1 is SGHNT and CDR2 YYREEE (reference sequence).

This clonotype was picked up a small number of times. V is TRBV5-6 and J is TRBJ2-7; 14 bases are shared with TRBD2. Losses at the gene ends were 0 bases for V and 6 bases for J; bases not matched to a gene: 8. Germline lookup yields CDR1 SGHDT and CDR2 YYEEEE. This CDR3 spans 17 amino acids. The CDR3 DNA is TGTGCCAGCAGCTTGGCAGGGACTAGCGGGAGCGAGGGCGAGCAGTACTTC. It codes for CASSLAGTSGSEGEQYF.

This chain connects TRBV4-1 to TRBJ2-6, with D possibly being TRBD1 (5 bases). The CDR3 length is 17 residues. CDR1 is MGHRA and CDR2 is YSYEKL in the germline V gene. Trimming shortened V by 0 bases and J by 0 bases, and 9 bases separated the two germline ends. The CDR3 loop is CASSQDKGNSGANVLTF. CDR3 DNA sequence: TGCGCCAGCAGCCAAGATAAGGGGAACTCTGGGGCCAACGTCCTGACTTTC.

This clonotype was recorded a few times. The V call is TRBV4-1, the J call TRBJ1-1, with unresolved D. Per the germline V gene, CDR1 is MGHRA and CDR2 is YSYEKL. V lost 0 bases and J lost 3, with 5 bases in between. The CDR3 runs 13 residues. The CDR3 sequence is CASSQEGDTEAFF. CDR3 bases: TGCGCCAGCAGCCAAGAAGGAGACACTGAAGCTTTCTTT.

This clonotype was detected a few times. The chain has TRBV5-1 and TRBJ2-5, with D perhaps matching TRBD2 (6 bases). The germline CDR1 and CDR2 sequences are SGHRS and YFSETQ. The length of the CDR3 is 14 residues. Trimming took 4 bases from V and 2 from J, leaving 12 bases between them. The DNA of the CDR3 is TGCGCCAGCAGCCGAAACGCGGGACAAGAGACCCAGTACTTC. Amino acids: CASSRNAGQETQYF.

This clonotype was found a few times. The chain carries TRBV27 and TRBJ2-4; no definite D call. The CDR3 spans 14 residues. Trimming pared 3 bases from V and 6 bases from J, leaving 12 bases between. Germline values: CDR1 MNHEY, CDR2 SMNVEV (reference sequence). The DNA for the CDR3 is TGTGCCAGCAGTTTTGGGATCAGGAGAAACATTCAGTACTTC. Protein sequence: CASSFGIRRNIQYF.

This clonotype was recorded a few times. This sequence joins TRBV20-1 and TRBJ1-5; 7 bases match TRBD1. CDR1 is DFQATT and CDR2 is SNEGSKA in the germline V gene (reference sequence). The CDR3 sequence is 15 residues long. With V trimmed by 7 bases and J by 3 bases, 12 bases remained unmatched. The CDR3 loop is CSVLIRGTANQPQHF. DNA of the CDR3: TGCAGTGTTCTTATCAGGGGGACCGCCAATCAGCCCCAGCATTTT.